The clone carrying this T cell receptor beta chain was found a few times. From the RT-PCR reads, TCRdb called clonotypes with MiXCR, one entry per CDR3 protein. Of 920,000 or so distinct CDR3 sequences listed, about 20% are singletons. The sample originates from a study of patients and donors after allogeneic stem cell transplantation. The germline V gene has CDR1 SEHNR and CDR2 FQNEAQ (reference sequence). Trimming removed 7 bases from V and 3 bases from J, with 22 bases in between. The CDR3 is 16 amino acids. The chain carries TRBV7-9 and TRBJ2-7; D may be TRBD1 or TRBD2 (5 bases each). This sequence originates from a human donor who was either an allogeneic HSCT recipient or a stem cell or donor lymphocyte infusion donor (not recorded which). It is not recorded whose cells these are; they may come from a transplant donor. The sample taken for sequencing was blood, either unsorted or a sorted T cell fraction (not recorded which). The CDR3 region has the DNA TGTGCCAGCAATCAAGGGGAGAGGAAGCCCCTCTACGAGCAGTACTTC. This sequence encodes CASNQGERKPLYEQYF.